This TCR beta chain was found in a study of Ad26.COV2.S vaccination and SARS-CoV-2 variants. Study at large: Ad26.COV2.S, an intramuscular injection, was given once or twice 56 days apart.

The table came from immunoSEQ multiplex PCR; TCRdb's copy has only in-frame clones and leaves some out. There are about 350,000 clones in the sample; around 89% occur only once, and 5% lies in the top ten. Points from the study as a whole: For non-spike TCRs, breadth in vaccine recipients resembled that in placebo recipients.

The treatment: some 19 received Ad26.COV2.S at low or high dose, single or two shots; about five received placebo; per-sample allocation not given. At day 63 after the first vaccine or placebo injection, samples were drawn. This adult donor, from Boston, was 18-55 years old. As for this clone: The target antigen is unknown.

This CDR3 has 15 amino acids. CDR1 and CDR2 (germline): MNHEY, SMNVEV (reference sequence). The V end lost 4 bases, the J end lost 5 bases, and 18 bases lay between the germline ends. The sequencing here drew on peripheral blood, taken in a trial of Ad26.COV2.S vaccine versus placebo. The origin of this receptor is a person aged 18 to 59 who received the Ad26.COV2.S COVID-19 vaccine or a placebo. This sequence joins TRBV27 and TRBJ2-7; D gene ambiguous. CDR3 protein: CASSSSPLYRNEQYF. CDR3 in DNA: TGTGCCAGCAGTTCGTCCCCCCTCTACCGTAACGAGCAGTACTTC.